This TCR beta chain was identified in a study of blood T cell repertoires in COVID-19. At the level of the study: Both acute and convalescent COVID-19 samples were obtained from the United States, Italy and Spain.

Original data processing: The assay estimated nucleated cells by amplifying reference gene primers. TCRdb keeps only in-frame clones here, not all; method: immunoSEQ multiplex PCR. V and J calls plus clone size are reproduced from that table; the DNA served to infer D and trimming. In the table there are 200,000 to 250,000 clones, around 84% of which are singletons. There are 16 residues in the CDR3. Germline V lookup: CDR1 LGHNA, CDR2 YNFKEQ. J was trimmed by 4 bases and V by 0 bases; bases with no gene match: 4. Participants' reported clinical history set cohort assignment. Donors in Cohort 3 who had recovered were those with two negative PCRs, healthcare professional clearance, or resolution of their symptoms.

The sequenced sample consisted of PBMCs or T cells enriched from blood (not recorded which). This TCR came from a man in his forties who had recovered from COVID-19. This chain links TRBV4-2 with TRBJ1-5, with 9 bases matching TRBD1. The CDR3, as DNA: TGTGCCAGCAGCCAAGAACAGGGGGCCAGGAATCAGCCCCAGCATTTT. Translation: CASSQEQGARNQPQHF.